The present T cell receptor beta chain was sequenced within a study of blood T cell repertoires in COVID-19. Method: immunoSEQ multiplex PCR; TCRdb's copy keeps in-frame clones and lacks some. Among hundreds of thousands of clones listed, 83% were seen once. CDR1 MDHEN and CDR2 SYDVKM come from the germline V gene. V dropped 5 bases and J dropped 2 bases, with 12 bases sitting between them. CDR3 size: 14 residues. This chain joins TRBV28 and TRBJ1-2; perhaps TRBD1 as D (6 bases). Sequencing was performed on peripheral blood. This sequence was found in a woman aged 45-60 years who had recovered from COVID-19. CDR3 DNA sequence: TGTGCCAGCAGTCCGGGACAATCAAACTATGGCTACACCTTC. Residues: CASSPGQSNYGYTF.